This record concerns one T cell receptor beta chain sequence. TCRdb used MiXCR to reprocess the RT-PCR reads, holding one entry per CDR3 protein. Of hundreds of thousands of distinct CDR3 sequences listed, approximately 15% are singletons. V lost 6 bases and J lost 5; bases outside the gene matches: 8. The CDR3 loop spans 14 amino acids. Looked up from germline, CDR1 is DFQATT and CDR2 is SNEGSKA (reference sequence). This receptor was obtained from a female donor in good health, serving as a healthy control. The chain carries TRBV20-1 and TRBJ2-1; TRBD2 matches 9 bases. Sequenced: memory CD4+ T cells from blood. CDR3 region: CSAGGSGSNNEQFF. As DNA, the CDR3 is TGCAGTGCAGGAGGTAGCGGGAGTAACAATGAGCAGTTCTTC.